The 21 T cell receptor beta chains presented below share a single source sample, sequenced in a study of CD8 T cells in ankylosing spondylitis. Via MiXCR, TCRdb re-called the 5' RACE reads, giving one row per CDR3 protein. Found here are under 250,000 distinct CDR3 sequences, roughly 10% of them singletons; the top ten hold 5.5% to 8%. The sequenced sample consisted of blood, either unsorted or a sorted T cell fraction (not recorded which). Receptors originate from a male donor with ankylosing spondylitis or in good health (not recorded which).

Ten or more counts support this clonotype. The J gene is TRBJ2-3, the V gene TRBV20-1, with 7 bases that match TRBD2. The germline CDR1 and CDR2 sequences are DFQATT and SNEGSKA (reference sequence). V lost 7 bases to trimming and J lost 4 bases; unmatched junction nucleotides: 17. This CDR3 is 16 amino acids long. CDR3 sequence (DNA): TGCAGTGGAGGTGGGGAGGGCACGGGAAAGCCAGATACGCAGTATTTT. Amino acids: CSGGGEGTGKPDTQYF.

This clonotype has a handful of counts. The chain couples TRBV2 to TRBJ2-5; D unclear. CDR1 is SNHLY and CDR2 is FYNNEI in the germline V gene. This CDR3 is 12 amino acids long. The germline V and J ends were trimmed by 7 bases and 5 bases, with 11 bases remaining between them. CDR3 bases: TGTGCCAGCACTAAGGTGGTGGAGACCCAGTACTTC. It encodes CASTKVVETQYF.

Notes on this clonotype: A read error may explain this, as a much larger clone is one base away. The chain carries TRBV28 and TRBJ1-1; the match to TRBD1 covers 8 bases. Looked up from germline, CDR1 is MDHEN and CDR2 is SYDVKM. This CDR3 is 14 amino acids long. The chain's CDR3 is CTSTLQGGMSEAFF. For the CDR3, the DNA is TGTACCAGCACCTTACAGGGGGGAATGTCTGAAGCTTTCTTT. Full variable domain (outside the CDR3, taken from reference TRBV28 and TRBJ1-1): DVKVTQSSRYLVKRTGEKVFLECVQDMDHENMFWYRQDPGLGLRLIYFSYDVKMKEKGDIPEGYSVSREKKERFSLILESASTNQTSMYLCTSTLQGGMSEAFFGQGTRLTVV.

This clonotype was counted a few times. J is TRBJ2-1 and V is TRBV6-1; D possibly matches TRBD1 or TRBD2 (5 bases each). Germline V lookup: CDR1 MNHNS, CDR2 SASEGT. This CDR3 region has 13 residues. The germline V and J ends were trimmed by 3 bases and 6 bases, with 9 bases remaining between them. CDR3 sequence reads: CASSDEGFNEQFF. CDR3 bases: TGTGCCAGCAGTGACGAGGGGTTCAATGAGCAGTTCTTC.

This sequence joins TRBV5-1 and TRBJ2-1; 14 nucleotides agree with TRBD2. Trimming removed 5 bases from V and 7 bases from J; junction bases left unmatched: 8. This CDR3 is built from 16 residues. Germline CDR1 and CDR2: SGHRS and YFSETQ. This chain's CDR3 is CASSVGLAGALNEQFF. CDR3 nucleotides: TGCGCCAGCAGTGTGGGACTAGCGGGAGCTCTTAATGAGCAGTTCTTC.

In its sample, this clonotype was seen a few times. CDR3 in amino acids: CASSEQGVSYNEQFF. The CDR3 nucleotides read TGTGCCAGCAGTGAACAGGGGGTCTCCTACAATGAGCAGTTCTTC. The genes are TRBV2 and TRBJ2-1; 7 bases map to TRBD1. This CDR3 contains 15 residues. The germline V gene has CDR1 SNHLY and CDR2 FYNNEI. J was trimmed by 0 bases and V by 2 bases; bases with no gene match: 1.

This clonotype was detected ten times or more. The V gene is TRBV29-1, the J gene TRBJ1-1, with 7 bases fitting TRBD1. Germline assignment: CDR1 SQVTM and CDR2 ANQGSEA. The CDR3 is made up of 13 amino acids. This chain's CDR3 is CSLGGGEYSEAFF. The DNA for the CDR3 is TGCAGTCTGGGAGGGGGCGAGTATTCTGAAGCTTTCTTT.

This clonotype was seen a handful of times. The chain employs TRBV7-2 and TRBJ2-1, with D unclear. This CDR3 region has 15 residues. Trimming left V 10 bases short and J 0 bases short, with 16 bases between. The germline CDR1 and CDR2 sequences are SGHTA and FQGNSA. The CDR3 loop is CAIQRSASSYNEQFF. The CDR3 nucleotides read TGTGCCATCCAGAGGAGCGCGAGCTCCTACAATGAGCAGTTCTTC.

This clonotype was found a few times. This chain uses TRBV6-1 with TRBJ2-1; 10 nucleotides align to TRBD2. The germline V gene has CDR1 MNHNS and CDR2 SASEGT. CDR3 length equals 16 residues. Trimming removed 5 bases from V and 6 bases from J; junction bases left unmatched: 10. CDR3 residues: CASSTTPSGGANEQFF. The DNA of the CDR3 is TGTGCCAGCAGTACCACGCCCAGCGGGGGGGCCAATGAGCAGTTCTTC.

The gene calls are TRBV28 and TRBJ2-7; 7 bases agree with TRBD2. J gave up 1 base and V 6 bases, and 6 bases lay outside the gene matches. The CDR3 loop spans 14 amino acids. Germline CDR1 is MDHEN and CDR2 is SYDVKM. The DNA of the CDR3 is TGTGCCAGCAGCCTGGGGGGGAAATCCTACGAGCAGTACTTC. Translating it yields CASSLGGKSYEQYF. Full variable domain (rest looked up from reference TRBV28 and TRBJ2-7): DVKVTQSSRYLVKRTGEKVFLECVQDMDHENMFWYRQDPGLGLRLIYFSYDVKMKEKGDIPEGYSVSREKKERFSLILESASTNQTSMYLCASSLGGKSYEQYFGPGTRLTVT.

The rearrangement uses TRBV20-1 and TRBJ2-3, with 8 bases lining up with TRBD2. V lost 5 bases and J lost 5; bases outside the gene matches: 12. The germline V gene encodes CDR1 DFQATT and CDR2 SNEGSKA (reference sequence). The CDR3 covers 15 residues. This CDR3 reads CSASSGLAGRDTQYF. The CDR3 region has the DNA TGCAGTGCTTCATCGGGCCTAGCGGGTCGAGATACGCAGTATTTT.

This clonotype was found many times. V gene TRBV6-5 combines with J gene TRBJ2-2, with D possibly being TRBD2 (6 bases). CDR1 and CDR2 (germline): MNHEY, SVGAGI. Trimming removed 2 bases at V and 3 bases at J, with 10 bases between. The CDR3 is 15 amino acids. The CDR3 DNA sequence: TGTGCCAGCAGTTACGATGGGGGGTACACCGGGGAGCTGTTTTTT. Residues: CASSYDGGYTGELFF.

This clonotype was seen repeatedly, ten times or more. The genes are TRBV20-1 and TRBJ2-2; tentatively, D is TRBD2 (6 bases). Per germline, CDR1 DFQATT and CDR2 SNEGSKA (reference sequence). With 3 bases removed from V and 6 bases from J, the gap between germline ends came to 20 bases. The CDR3 consists of 16 residues. CDR3 in amino acids: CSASKPGLNPAGELFF. In DNA, the CDR3 is TGCAGTGCTAGTAAGCCGGGACTCAACCCGGCCGGGGAGCTGTTTTTT.

A few counts support this clonotype. The rearrangement links TRBV2 to TRBJ1-2; TRBD1 might be the D (5 bases). Trimming cost V 4 bases and J 0 bases, with 9 bases left between them. The germline V gene has CDR1 SNHLY and CDR2 FYNNEI. The length of the CDR3 is 14 residues. CDR3 DNA sequence: TGTGCCAGCAGTGCCCGGGGGGCTAACTATGGCTACACCTTC. This encodes CASSARGANYGYTF. The variable domain in full, completed from reference TRBV2 and TRBJ1-2, reads EPEVTQTPSHQVTQMGQEVILRCVPISNHLYFYWYRQILGQKVEFLVSFYNNEISEKSEIFDDQFSVERPDGSNFTLKIRSTKLEDSAMYFCASSARGANYGYTFGSGTRLTVV.

This clonotype was picked up a small number of times. The V gene is TRBV7-2, the J gene TRBJ1-5, with unresolved D. Germline V lookup: CDR1 SGHTA, CDR2 FQGNSA. CDR3 length: 15 amino acids. V lost 3 bases, J lost 0 bases, and 9 bases lay in between. CDR3 coding DNA: TGTGCCAGCAGCTTTGTGGGCGGTAGCAATCAGCCCCAGCATTTT. This encodes CASSFVGGSNQPQHF.

The V and J genes are TRBV5-1 and TRBJ1-1; D not resolved. CDR3 size: 15 residues. The V gene's germline CDR1 is SGHRS and CDR2 YFSETQ. Trimming cost V 4 bases and J 0 bases, with 13 bases left between them. The CDR3 sequence is CASSVSRSMNTEAFF. The DNA for the CDR3 is TGCGCCAGCAGCGTTTCTCGGTCCATGAACACTGAAGCTTTCTTT.

This chain uses TRBV20-1 with TRBJ2-7; 9 nucleotides agree with TRBD1. Germline-derived CDR1 and CDR2 are DFQATT and SNEGSKA (reference sequence). The CDR3 runs to 15 residues. The J segment lost 3 bases and the V segment lost 6 bases, leaving 12 bases of the junction unmatched. CDR3 sequence (DNA): TGCAGTGCGTCGTCCGGGACAGGGAGAATCTACGAGCAGTACTTC. Protein sequence: CSASSGTGRIYEQYF.

The chain has TRBV18 and TRBJ2-3, with unresolved D. Trimming took 3 bases from V and 4 from J, leaving 23 bases between them. The CDR3 contains 18 residues. Germline V lookup: CDR1 KGHSH, CDR2 LQKENI. CDR3 region: CASSPQPQSVSLPDTQYF. CDR3 nucleotide sequence: TGTGCCAGCTCACCGCAACCACAGTCAGTCAGTCTGCCAGATACGCAGTATTTT. The variable domain in full, completed from reference TRBV18 and TRBJ2-3, reads NAGVMQNPRHLVRRRGQEARLRCSPMKGHSHVYWYRQLPEEGLKFMVYLQKENIIDESGMPKERFSAEFPKEGPSILRIQQVVRGDSAAYFCASSPQPQSVSLPDTQYFGPGTRLTVL.

This clonotype was counted between two and nine times. This rearrangement joins TRBV7-9 to TRBJ2-3; TRBD1 matches at 7 bases. The CDR3 contains 15 residues. Per the germline V gene, CDR1 is SEHNR and CDR2 is FQNEAQ (reference sequence). Losses at the gene ends were 3 bases for V and 4 bases for J; bases not matched to a gene: 7. The CDR3 DNA reads TGTGCCAGCAGCTTGGTGACAGGGTGGCCAGATACGCAGTATTTT. Protein product: CASSLVTGWPDTQYF.

This clonotype was picked up a small number of times. The gene calls are TRBV7-9 and TRBJ1-3; D is undetermined. V was shortened by 10 bases and J by 4 bases, with 14 bases between the two germline ends. The CDR3 runs 13 residues. The V gene's germline CDR1 is SEHNR and CDR2 FQNEAQ (reference sequence). CDR3 bases: TGTGCCACCACCGGACCTTCCGGAAACACCATATATTTT. It encodes CATTGPSGNTIYF.

The sample holds many counts of this clonotype. The rearrangement joins TRBV2 to TRBJ1-1; D unclear. With 7 bases removed from V and 0 bases from J, the gap between germline ends came to 9 bases. The germline V gene has CDR1 SNHLY and CDR2 FYNNEI. The CDR3 has 13 amino acids. In DNA, the CDR3 is TGTGCCAGCAATGGGCTATTGAACACTGAAGCTTTCTTT. It codes for CASNGLLNTEAFF.